Shown below are 4 T cell receptor beta chains from a single sample sequenced in a study of cytomegalovirus exposure and HLA in healthy donors. The data were produced by immunoSEQ multiplex PCR, yet TCRdb's version contains in-frame clones alone and is incomplete. In the table there are 170,000 or so clones, approximately 81% of which are singletons. Sequencing was performed on PBMCs. The receptors derive from a man between 18 and 35 years old in good health and CMV-seropositive.

The chain is built from TRBV20-1 and TRBJ2-7; the D is unclear. Deletions cut 0 bases from V and 5 bases from J, with 2 bases between. This CDR3 spans 10 amino acids. In germline, CDR1 is DFQATT, CDR2 SNEGSKA (reference sequence). The CDR3 sequence is CSARDNEQYF. CDR3 in DNA: TGCAGTGCTAGAGATAACGAGCAGTACTTC.

The rearrangement links TRBV19 to TRBJ2-2; the match to TRBD1 covers 8 bases. Germline-derived CDR1 and CDR2 are LNHDA and SQIVND (reference sequence). Trimming at V came to 7 bases and at J to 2 bases, leaving 9 bases not matched to a gene. This CDR3 is built from 16 residues. The CDR3: CASIRDRGLNTGELFF. The CDR3 DNA sequence: TGTGCCAGTATTAGAGACAGGGGTCTAAACACCGGGGAGCTGTTTTTT.

This sequence joins TRBV2 and TRBJ1-1; 7 nucleotides match TRBD1. This CDR3 has 15 amino acids. Germline lookup yields CDR1 SNHLY and CDR2 FYNNEI. The V segment lost 5 bases and the J segment 5 bases; nucleotides outside the gene matches: 11. Here the CDR3 reads CASSQNRGGGTEAFF. The CDR3 DNA follows: TGTGCCAGCAGTCAAAACAGGGGTGGGGGGACTGAAGCTTTCTTT.

The chain has TRBV6-6 and TRBJ2-3; D might be TRBD1 (5 bases). CDR1 and CDR2 from the germline V gene are MNHNY and SVGAGI (reference sequence). V shed 8 bases and J shed 2 bases, with 17 bases lying between them. The CDR3 runs to 15 residues. CDR3 amino acids: CASCPGIGVTDTQYF. CDR3 bases: TGTGCCAGCTGTCCAGGGATAGGGGTCACAGATACGCAGTATTTT.